Listed below are T cell receptor beta chains from one sample, sequenced in a study of blood T cell repertoires in COVID-19. Sequencing was performed with immunoSEQ multiplex PCR; in TCRdb, only in-frame clones are kept and a portion is missing. The sample has tens of thousands of clones, 88% seen once. The specimen was peripheral blood. These receptors originate from a man in his 70s with acute or convalescent COVID-19. CDR3s include the opening cysteine and the closing phenylalanine or tryptophan. The D gene is left open where the match is weak. A clone size is listed for some rows: how often the clone was seen (once, few, many), or a class if it is expanded.

V	size	D	J	DNA	CDR3
TRBV4-3	NA	NA	TRBJ2-3	TGCGCCAGCCGCGCCAAAACTAGCACAGATACGCAGTATTTT	CASRAKTSTDTQYF
TRBV19	once	TRBD1	TRBJ2-1	TGTGCCAGTAGTATAGGGGACAGGACCTACAATGAGCAGTTCTTC	CASSIGDRTYNEQFF
TRBV5-4	NA	TRBD1	TRBJ1-1	TGTGCCAGCAGCCAGGGGGTGGGCACTGAAGCTTTCTTT	CASSQGVGTEAFF
TRBV19	NA	NA	TRBJ1-2	TGTGCCAGTAGTAAGGAAGGAGGTGGCTACACCTTC	CASSKEGGGYTF
TRBV4-1	NA	NA	TRBJ1-2	TGCGCCAGCAGCCAGGAGGAGGCTTGGCTCCACTATGGCTACACCTTC	CASSQEEAWLHYGYTF
TRBV28	NA	NA	TRBJ2-7	TGTGCCAGCAGTATCGACTTGAGCTCCTACGAGCAGTACTTC	CASSIDLSSYEQYF
TRBV19	NA	TRBD1	TRBJ1-2	TGTGCCAGTAGTAATTACAGGGGGTACACCTTC	CASSNYRGYTF
TRBV28	once	NA	TRBJ2-1	TGTGCCAGCAGTCCGAGCGGGCCCTCCTACAATGAGCAGTTCTTC	CASSPSGPSYNEQFF
TRBV5-1	NA	NA	TRBJ2-6	TGCGCCAGCAGCGAACAGGGTTCTGGGGCCAACGTCCTGACTTTC	CASSEQGSGANVLTF
TRBV19	few	NA	TRBJ1-5	TGTGCCAGCCACGACAGTAGCAATCAGCCCCAGCATTTT	CASHDSSNQPQHF
TRBV6-5	NA	NA	TRBJ2-1	TGTGCCAGTCGAATGGGAGGACTGGCATACAATGAGCAGTTCTTC	CASRMGGLAYNEQFF
TRBV5-1	NA	TRBD1	TRBJ2-7	TGCGCCAGCAGCTCAGGACAGGAGACCTACGAGCAGTACTTC	CASSSGQETYEQYF
TRBV7-2	NA	NA	TRBJ2-5	TGTGCCAGCAGCTGGGCTAGGAGCGCGGGGGCTGGGGAGACCCAGTACTTC	CASSWARSAGAGETQYF
TRBV4-3	NA	TRBD1	TRBJ2-1	TGCGCCAGCAGCCAGGGTTTCCCGGGACAGGGGTTTAACAATGAGCAGTTCTTC	CASSQGFPGQGFNNEQFF
TRBV6-5	NA	TRBD1	TRBJ1-1	TGTGCCAGCTCGACAGGGTTGAACACTGAAGCTTTCTTT	CASSTGLNTEAFF
TRBV11-2	NA	TRBD1	TRBJ2-7	TGTGCCAGCAGCTTTCTACAGGGGGCGGGATTCTACGAGCAGTACTTC	CASSFLQGAGFYEQYF
TRBV7-8	NA	NA	TRBJ1-5	TGTGCCAGCAGCTTAGGGAGGGGGGGCAAGCATCAGCCCCAGCATTTT	CASSLGRGGKHQPQHF
TRBV19	NA	TRBD1	TRBJ2-7	TGTGCCAGTAGTACCTTTAGGGACAGGGTCGACGAGCAGTACTTC	CASSTFRDRVDEQYF
TRBV24-1	NA	TRBD1	TRBJ2-1	TGTGCCACCAGTGGTGGACAGGGTGGTTTGTGGGGGAACAATGAGCAGTTCTTC	CATSGGQGGLWGNNEQFF
TRBV7-2	NA	NA	TRBJ1-1	TGTGCCAGCAGCGCTGACAGAGTGAACACTGAAGCTTTCTTT	CASSADRVNTEAFF
TRBV10-3	once	NA	TRBJ2-3	TGTGCCATCAGTGAGAGACTCACAGATACGCAGTATTTT	CAISERLTDTQYF
TRBV5-4	once	NA	TRBJ1-2	TGTGCCAGCAGCTTGACAGGGTTTGGGAACTATGGCTACACCTTC	CASSLTGFGNYGYTF
TRBV27	NA	NA	TRBJ1-1	TGTGCCAGCAATCCTTCGGGGGGCGAGGTTTTGGACACTGAAGCTTTCTTT	CASNPSGGEVLDTEAFF
TRBV28	NA	NA	TRBJ1-1	TGTGCCAGCAGACTGCGACAGATCCAGAACACTGAAGCTTTCTTT	CASRLRQIQNTEAFF
TRBV5-1	NA	NA	TRBJ2-7	TGCGCCAGCAGCCCGACAGGCCTCAGCTCCTACGAGCAGTACTTC	CASSPTGLSSYEQYF
TRBV11-1	NA	NA	TRBJ1-2	TGTGCCAGCAGTCAAGACAGAAACTATGGCTACACCTTC	CASSQDRNYGYTF
TRBV10-3	NA	NA	TRBJ1-1	TGTGCCCCCAATACTGGGGAGGGAATGAACACTGAAGCTTTCTTT	CAPNTGEGMNTEAFF
TRBV2	NA	NA	TRBJ2-7	TGTGCCAGCAGAAGGATGCCGGGCTACGAGCAGTACTTC	CASRRMPGYEQYF
TRBV19	NA	TRBD2	TRBJ2-7	TGTGCCAGTAGTCCTAGCGGGGGGGCCCACGAGCAGTACTTC	CASSPSGGAHEQYF
TRBV7-2	NA	TRBD2	TRBJ2-1	TGTGCCAGCAGCTTAGGACTAGCGGGCAATGAGCAGTTCTTC	CASSLGLAGNEQFF
TRBV9	once	TRBD1	TRBJ2-1	TGTGCCAGCCGCGCGGGACAGGGGGCCCTGGGGGGGTTCTTC	CASRAGQGALGGFF
TRBV3-1/TRBV3-2	once	NA	TRBJ1-5	TGTGCCAGCAGCCAAGATGAGGGAGTCGGCAATCAGCCCCAGCATTTT	CASSQDEGVGNQPQHF
TRBV7-9	NA	TRBD2	TRBJ2-3	TGTGCCAGCAGCTTACTTGTTAGCGGGGAAGCAGATACGCAGTATTTT	CASSLLVSGEADTQYF
TRBV19	NA	NA	TRBJ2-7	TGTGCCAGTAGCTTACAGGGAGCCTACGAGCAGTACTTC	CASSLQGAYEQYF
TRBV29-1	NA	NA	TRBJ2-1	TGCAGCGCGCCAGGGGCCTACTCCTACAATGAGCAGTTCTTC	CSAPGAYSYNEQFF
TRBV18	NA	NA	TRBJ2-3	TGTGCCAGCTCACCGAGGACTACAGATACGCAGTATTTT	CASSPRTTDTQYF
TRBV5-1	NA	TRBD1	TRBJ2-2	TGCGCCAGCAGCTCGACAGGGGGCACCGCCGGGGAGCTGTTTTTT	CASSSTGGTAGELFF
TRBV5-1	once	TRBD1	TRBJ2-7	TGCGCCAGCAGCACCGGGACAGGGAGCTACGAGCAGTACTTC	CASSTGTGSYEQYF
TRBV6-5	NA	NA	TRBJ1-1	TGTGCCAGCAGAATAAGACAGGACACTGAAGCTTTCTTT	CASRIRQDTEAFF
TRBV2	NA	TRBD1	TRBJ1-5	TGTGCCAGCATGGGACAGTATAGCAATCAGCCCCAGCATTTT	CASMGQYSNQPQHF
TRBV12-3/TRBV12-4	once	NA	TRBJ2-7	TGTGCCAGCAGTTTTGGGGGCCTCTACGAGCAGTACTTC	CASSFGGLYEQYF
TRBV3-1/TRBV3-2	NA	TRBD1	TRBJ1-1	TGTGCCAGCAGCCAAGATAGTACAGGGGGAAAAGCTTTCTTT	CASSQDSTGGKAFF
TRBV21-1	NA	NA	TRBJ1-2	TGTGCCAGGGGCAGGGACTATGGCTACACCTTC	CARGRDYGYTF
TRBV18	NA	NA	TRBJ1-5	TGTGCCAGCTCACCAGAGGGCAATCAGCCCCAGCATTTT	CASSPEGNQPQHF
TRBV10-1	NA	NA	TRBJ2-2	TGCGCCAGCAGTTCTATAGCGGAGGCTAACACCGGGGAGCTGTTTTTT	CASSSIAEANTGELFF
TRBV7-2	NA	TRBD2	TRBJ2-2	TGTGCCAGCAGCGCTAAACTAGCGGGAGGAACCGGGGAGCTGTTTTTT	CASSAKLAGGTGELFF
TRBV6-5	NA	TRBD2	TRBJ2-3	TGTGCCAGCAGTTACTCGTGGGGGGGGACGCAGTATTTT	CASSYSWGGTQYF
TRBV3-1/TRBV3-2	NA	TRBD1	TRBJ2-1	TGTGCCAGCAGCCAACACAGGGGTAAGAGCTCCTACAATGAGCAGTTCTTC	CASSQHRGKSSYNEQFF
TRBV7-3	NA	NA	TRBJ2-2	TGTGCCAGCAGCTTAGTTCGGGTGACAGGCTCGAACACCGGGGAGCTGTTTTTT	CASSLVRVTGSNTGELFF